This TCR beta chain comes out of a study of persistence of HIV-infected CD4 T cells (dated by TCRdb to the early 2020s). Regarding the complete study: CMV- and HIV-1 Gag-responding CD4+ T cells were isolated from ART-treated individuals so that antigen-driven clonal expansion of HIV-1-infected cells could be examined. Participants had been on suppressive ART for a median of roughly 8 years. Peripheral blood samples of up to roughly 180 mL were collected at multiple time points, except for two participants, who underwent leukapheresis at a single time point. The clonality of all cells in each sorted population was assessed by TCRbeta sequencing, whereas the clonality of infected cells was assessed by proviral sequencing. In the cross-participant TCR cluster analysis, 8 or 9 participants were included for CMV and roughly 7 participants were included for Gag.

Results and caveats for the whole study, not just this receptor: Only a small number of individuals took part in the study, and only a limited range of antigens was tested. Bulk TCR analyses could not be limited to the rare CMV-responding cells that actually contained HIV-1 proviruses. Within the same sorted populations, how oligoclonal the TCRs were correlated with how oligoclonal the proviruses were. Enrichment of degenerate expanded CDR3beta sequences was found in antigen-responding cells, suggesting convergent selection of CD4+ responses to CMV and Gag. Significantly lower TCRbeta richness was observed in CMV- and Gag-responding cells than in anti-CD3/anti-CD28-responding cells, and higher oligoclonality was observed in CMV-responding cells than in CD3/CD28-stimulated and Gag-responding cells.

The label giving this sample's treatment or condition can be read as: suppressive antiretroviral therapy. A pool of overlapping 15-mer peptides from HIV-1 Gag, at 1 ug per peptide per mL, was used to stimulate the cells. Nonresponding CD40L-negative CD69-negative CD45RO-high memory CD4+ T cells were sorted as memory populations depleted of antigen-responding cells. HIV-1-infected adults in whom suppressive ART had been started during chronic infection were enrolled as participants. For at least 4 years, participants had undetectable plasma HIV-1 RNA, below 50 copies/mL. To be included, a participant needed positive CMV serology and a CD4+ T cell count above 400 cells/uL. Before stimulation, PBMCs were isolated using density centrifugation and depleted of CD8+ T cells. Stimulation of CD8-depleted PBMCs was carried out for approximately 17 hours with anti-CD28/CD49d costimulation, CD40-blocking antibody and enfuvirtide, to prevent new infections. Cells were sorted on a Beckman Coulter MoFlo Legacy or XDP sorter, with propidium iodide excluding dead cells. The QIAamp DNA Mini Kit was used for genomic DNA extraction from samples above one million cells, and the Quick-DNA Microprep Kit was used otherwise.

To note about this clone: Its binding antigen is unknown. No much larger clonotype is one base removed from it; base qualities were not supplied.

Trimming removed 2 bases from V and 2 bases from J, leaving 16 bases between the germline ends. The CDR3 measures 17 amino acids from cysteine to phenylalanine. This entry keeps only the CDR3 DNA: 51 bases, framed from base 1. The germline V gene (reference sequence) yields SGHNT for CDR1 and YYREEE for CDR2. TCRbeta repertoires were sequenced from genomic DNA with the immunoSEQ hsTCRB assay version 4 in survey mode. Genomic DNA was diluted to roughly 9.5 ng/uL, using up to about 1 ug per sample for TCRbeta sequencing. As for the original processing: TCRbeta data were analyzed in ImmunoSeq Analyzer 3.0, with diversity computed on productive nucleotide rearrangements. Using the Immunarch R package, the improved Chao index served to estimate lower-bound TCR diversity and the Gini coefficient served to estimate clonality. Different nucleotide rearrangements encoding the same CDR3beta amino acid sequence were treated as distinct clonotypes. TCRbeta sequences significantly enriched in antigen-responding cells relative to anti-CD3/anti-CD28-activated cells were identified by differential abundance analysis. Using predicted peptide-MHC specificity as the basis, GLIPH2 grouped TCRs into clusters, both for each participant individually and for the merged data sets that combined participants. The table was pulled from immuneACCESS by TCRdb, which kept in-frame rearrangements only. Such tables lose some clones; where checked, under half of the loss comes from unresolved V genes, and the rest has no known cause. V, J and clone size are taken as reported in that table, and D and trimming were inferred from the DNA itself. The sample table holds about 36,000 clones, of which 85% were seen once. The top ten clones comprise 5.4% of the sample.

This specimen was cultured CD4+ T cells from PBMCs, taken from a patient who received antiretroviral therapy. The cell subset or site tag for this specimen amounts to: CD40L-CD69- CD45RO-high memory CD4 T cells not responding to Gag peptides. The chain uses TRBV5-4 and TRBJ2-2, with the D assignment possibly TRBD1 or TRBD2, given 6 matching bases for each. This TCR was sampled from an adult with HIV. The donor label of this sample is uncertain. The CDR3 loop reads CASSFGPGASNTGELFF. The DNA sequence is TGTGCCAGCAGCTTTGGTCCGGGGGCCAGTAACACCGGGGAGCTGTTTTTT.